The text below deals with one T cell receptor beta chain. Its antigen is still unknown. This specimen belongs to a study of T cells in tuberculosis. Looking at the study overall: IGRA-negative adolescents, IGRA-positive adolescents with latent tuberculosis and adults with active tuberculosis formed this South African cohort. Notes on the study in general: Samples were chosen by availability of cryopreserved specimens. Smaller alpha distances in active tuberculosis partly reflected shorter CDR3-alpha lengths. Classification accuracy was 87% (AUROC around 0.9) with the GMM-specific repertoire.

Clones were read by immunoSEQ multiplex PCR, and TCRdb kept only the in-frame ones, dropping some. The sample holds about 50,000 clones, roughly 96% seen once. This CDR3 has 14 amino acids. CDR1 and CDR2 from the germline V gene are SGHVS and FQNEAQ. With 0 bases removed from V and 6 bases from J, the gap between germline ends came to 11 bases. Documented time point: new active TB diagnosis, blood taken before or within 7 days of starting treatment. This chain joins TRBV7-8 and TRBJ1-2, with a weak D call TRBD1 (5 bases). The TCR comes from an adult with tuberculosis. The source material was PBMCs, sampled at tuberculosis diagnosis. CDR3 residues: CASSLARGSNGYTF. The DNA for the CDR3 is TGTGCCAGCAGCTTAGCGCGGGGCTCTAATGGCTACACCTTC.